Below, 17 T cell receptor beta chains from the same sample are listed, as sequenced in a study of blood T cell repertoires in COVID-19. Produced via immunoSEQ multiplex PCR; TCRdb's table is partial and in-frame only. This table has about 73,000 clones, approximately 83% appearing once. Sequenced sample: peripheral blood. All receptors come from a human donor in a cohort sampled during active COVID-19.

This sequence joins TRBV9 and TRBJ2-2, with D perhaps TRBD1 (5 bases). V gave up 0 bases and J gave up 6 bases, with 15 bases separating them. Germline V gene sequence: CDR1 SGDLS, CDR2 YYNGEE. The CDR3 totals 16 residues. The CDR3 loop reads CASSVGWGSGAGELFF. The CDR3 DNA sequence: TGTGCCAGCAGCGTAGGGTGGGGCAGTGGGGCCGGGGAGCTGTTTTTT.

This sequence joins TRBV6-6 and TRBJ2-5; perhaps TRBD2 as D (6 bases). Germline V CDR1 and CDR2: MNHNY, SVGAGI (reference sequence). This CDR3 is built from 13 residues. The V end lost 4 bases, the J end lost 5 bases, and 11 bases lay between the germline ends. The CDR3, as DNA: TGTGCCAGCAGTTTAGGAGGGTACGAGACCCAGTACTTC. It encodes CASSLGGYETQYF.

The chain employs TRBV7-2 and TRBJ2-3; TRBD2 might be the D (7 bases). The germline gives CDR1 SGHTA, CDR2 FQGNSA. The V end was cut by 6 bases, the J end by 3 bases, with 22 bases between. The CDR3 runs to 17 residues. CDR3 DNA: TGTGCCAGCAGTGTTCTGAATTGGGGAGGGGGGACAGATACGCAGTATTTT. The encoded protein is CASSVLNWGGGTDTQYF.

The CDR3 is CASGTGSPLGYEQYF. CDR3 DNA: TGCGCCAGCGGGACAGGGAGCCCCCTCGGTTACGAGCAGTACTTC. The chain has TRBV5-1 and TRBJ2-7; TRBD1 agrees at 9 bases. Germline CDR1 SGHRS, CDR2 YFSETQ. The length of the CDR3 is 15 residues. Trimming removed 7 bases from V and 4 bases from J; junction bases left unmatched: 12.

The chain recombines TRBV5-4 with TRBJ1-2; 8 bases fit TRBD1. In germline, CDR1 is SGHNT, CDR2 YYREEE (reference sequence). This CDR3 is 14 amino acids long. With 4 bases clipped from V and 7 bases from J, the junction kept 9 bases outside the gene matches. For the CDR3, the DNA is TGTGCCAGCAGCCCCGGGACAGGAATTTTTGGCTACACCTTC. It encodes CASSPGTGIFGYTF.

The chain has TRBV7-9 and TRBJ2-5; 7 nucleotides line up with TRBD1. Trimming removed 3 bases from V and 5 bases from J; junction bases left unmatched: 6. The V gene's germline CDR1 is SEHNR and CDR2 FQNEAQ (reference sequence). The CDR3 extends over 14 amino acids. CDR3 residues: CASSLGQRWETQYF. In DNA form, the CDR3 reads TGTGCCAGCAGCTTGGGACAGCGTTGGGAGACCCAGTACTTC.

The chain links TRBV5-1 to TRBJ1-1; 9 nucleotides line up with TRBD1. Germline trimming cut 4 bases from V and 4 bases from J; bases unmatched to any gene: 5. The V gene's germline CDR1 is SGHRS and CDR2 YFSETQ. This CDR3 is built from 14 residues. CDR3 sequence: CASSPGTGTTEAFF. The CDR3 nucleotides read TGCGCCAGCAGCCCCGGGACAGGGACCACTGAAGCTTTCTTT.

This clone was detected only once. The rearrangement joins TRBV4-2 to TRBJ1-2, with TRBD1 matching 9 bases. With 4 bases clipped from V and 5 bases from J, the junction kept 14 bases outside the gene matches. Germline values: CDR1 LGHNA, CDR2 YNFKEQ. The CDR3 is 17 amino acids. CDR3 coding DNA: TGTGCCAGCAGCCCACTTATCGGACAGGGGAATTTATATGGCTACACCTTC. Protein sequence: CASSPLIGQGNLYGYTF.

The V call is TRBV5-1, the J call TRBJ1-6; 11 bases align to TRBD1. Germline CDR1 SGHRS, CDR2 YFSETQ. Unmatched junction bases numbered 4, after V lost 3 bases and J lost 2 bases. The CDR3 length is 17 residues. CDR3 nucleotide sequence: TGCGCCAGCAGCTCGGGACAGGGGGGGACCTATAATTCACCCCTCCACTTT. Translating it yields CASSSGQGGTYNSPLHF.

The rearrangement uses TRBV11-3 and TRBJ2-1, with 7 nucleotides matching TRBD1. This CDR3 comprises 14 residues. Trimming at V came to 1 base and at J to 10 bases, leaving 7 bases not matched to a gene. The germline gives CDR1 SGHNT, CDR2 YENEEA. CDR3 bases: TGTGCCAGCAGCTTAGCAGGGCAGGGGGTCGAGCAGTTCTTC. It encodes CASSLAGQGVEQFF.

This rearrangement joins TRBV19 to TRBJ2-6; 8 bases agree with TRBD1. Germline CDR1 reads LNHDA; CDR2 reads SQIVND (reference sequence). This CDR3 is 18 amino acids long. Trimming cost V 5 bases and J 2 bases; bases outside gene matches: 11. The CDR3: CASSFNRGRGTGANVLTF. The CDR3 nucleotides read TGTGCCAGTAGTTTCAACAGGGGGAGAGGAACTGGGGCCAACGTCCTGACTTTC.

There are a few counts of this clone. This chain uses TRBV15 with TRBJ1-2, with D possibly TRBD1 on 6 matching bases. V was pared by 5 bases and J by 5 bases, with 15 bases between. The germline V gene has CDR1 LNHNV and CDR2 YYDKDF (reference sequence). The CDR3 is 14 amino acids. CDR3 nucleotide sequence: TGTGCCACCAGCGGGAGGGCGACAGGTTATGGCTACACCTTC. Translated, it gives CATSGRATGYGYTF.

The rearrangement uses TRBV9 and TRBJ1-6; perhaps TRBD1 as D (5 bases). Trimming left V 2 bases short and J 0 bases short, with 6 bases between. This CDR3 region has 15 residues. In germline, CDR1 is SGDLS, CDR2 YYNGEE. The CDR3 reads CASSVGRSYNSPLHF. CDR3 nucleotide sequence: TGTGCCAGCAGCGTGGGGCGCTCCTATAATTCACCCCTCCACTTT.

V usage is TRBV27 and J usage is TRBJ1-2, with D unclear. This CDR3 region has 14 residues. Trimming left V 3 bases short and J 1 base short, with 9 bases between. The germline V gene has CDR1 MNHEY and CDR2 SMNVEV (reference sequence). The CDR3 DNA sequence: TGTGCCAGCAGTTTGCCACTCCATAACTATGGCTACACCTTC. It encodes CASSLPLHNYGYTF.

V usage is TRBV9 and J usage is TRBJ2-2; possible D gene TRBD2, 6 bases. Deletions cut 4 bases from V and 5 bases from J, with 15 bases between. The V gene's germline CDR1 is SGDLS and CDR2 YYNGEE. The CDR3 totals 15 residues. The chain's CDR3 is CASSPRGSETGELFF. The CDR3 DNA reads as TGTGCCAGCAGCCCCCGGGGGAGTGAAACCGGGGAGCTGTTTTTT.

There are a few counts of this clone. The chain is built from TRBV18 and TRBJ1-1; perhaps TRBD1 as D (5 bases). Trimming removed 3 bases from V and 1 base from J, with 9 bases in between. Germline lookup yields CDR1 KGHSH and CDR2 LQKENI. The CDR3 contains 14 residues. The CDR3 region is CASSPREQNTEAFF. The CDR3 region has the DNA TGTGCCAGCTCACCCAGGGAACAGAACACTGAAGCTTTCTTT.

In DNA form, the CDR3 reads TGTGCCAGCAGTTTGAGGGATACGCAGTATTTT. Translated: CASSLRDTQYF. The chain couples TRBV28 to TRBJ2-3; D remains unclear. The germline V gene encodes CDR1 MDHEN and CDR2 SYDVKM. Trimming left V 3 bases short and J 6 bases short, with 4 bases between. The CDR3 is made up of 11 amino acids.